This TCR beta chain derives from a study of beta chain features in type 1 diabetes. V lost 4 bases to trimming and J lost 7 bases; unmatched junction nucleotides: 6. In germline, CDR1 is GTSNPN, CDR2 SVGIG (reference sequence). The CDR3 has 13 residues. Study outcomes and limitations: In patients and controls equally, PCR might favor templates that are shorter.

Isolated RNA was reverse transcribed in full, so expressed TCRB transcripts were sequenced. Sequencing used immunoSEQ multiplex PCR; TCRdb keeps in-frame clones, though not all of them. The sample carries 130,000 or so clones, around a tenth recorded once. In regard to this clone: Its specificity is not known.

The sample taken for sequencing was central memory CD4+ T cells from blood. The sequence derives from a young man in good health. The chain joins TRBV30 to TRBJ1-4, with 7 bases aligning to TRBD1. Here the CDR3 DNA reads TGTGCCTGGATGCGAGGGGGCGGTGAAAAACTGTTTTTT. Translating gives CAWMRGGGEKLFF. Full variable domain (rest looked up from reference TRBV30 and TRBJ1-4): SQTIHQWPATLVQPVGSPLSLECTVEGTSNPNLYWYRQAAGRGLQLLFYSVGIGQISSEVPQNLSASRPQDRQFILSSKKLLLSDSGFYLCAWMRGGGEKLFFGSGTQLSVL.